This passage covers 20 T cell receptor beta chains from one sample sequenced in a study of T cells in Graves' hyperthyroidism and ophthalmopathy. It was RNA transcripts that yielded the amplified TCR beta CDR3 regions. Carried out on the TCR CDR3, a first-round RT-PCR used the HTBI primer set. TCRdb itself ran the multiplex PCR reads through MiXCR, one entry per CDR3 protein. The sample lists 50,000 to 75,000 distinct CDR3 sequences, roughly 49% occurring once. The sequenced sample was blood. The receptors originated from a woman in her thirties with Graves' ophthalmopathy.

CDR3 in DNA: TGTGCCACCAGCAGAGGTAGTGGCGGGAGTTGCGAGCAGTTCTTC. As protein: CATSRGSGGSCEQFF. This sequence joins TRBV15 and TRBJ2-1, with 7 bases fitting TRBD2. Germline trimming cut 1 base from V and 10 bases from J; bases unmatched to any gene: 10. The germline gives CDR1 LNHNV, CDR2 YYDKDF (reference sequence). The CDR3 is 15 residues long.

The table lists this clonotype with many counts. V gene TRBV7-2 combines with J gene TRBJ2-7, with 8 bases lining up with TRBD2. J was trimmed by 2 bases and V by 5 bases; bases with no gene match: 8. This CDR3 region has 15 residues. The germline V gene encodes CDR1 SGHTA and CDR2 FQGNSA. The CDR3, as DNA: TGTGCCAGCAGCGAAAGCGGGGGACCTACCTACGAGCAGTACTTC. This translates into CASSESGGPTYEQYF.

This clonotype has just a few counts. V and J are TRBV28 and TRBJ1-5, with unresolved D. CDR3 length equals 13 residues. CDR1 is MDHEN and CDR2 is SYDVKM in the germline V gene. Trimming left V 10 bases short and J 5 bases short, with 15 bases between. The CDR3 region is CATEMGSDQPQHF. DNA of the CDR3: TGTGCCACCGAAATGGGGTCCGATCAGCCCCAGCATTTT.

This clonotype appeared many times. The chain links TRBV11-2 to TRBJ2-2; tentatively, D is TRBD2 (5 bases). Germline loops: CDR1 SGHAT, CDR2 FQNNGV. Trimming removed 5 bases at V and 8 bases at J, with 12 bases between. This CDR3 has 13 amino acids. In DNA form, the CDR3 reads TGTGCCAGCAGCGCGACCGGGATTGGGGAGCTGTTTTTT. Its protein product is CASSATGIGELFF.

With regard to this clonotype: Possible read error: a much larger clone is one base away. The CDR3 region is CAGSYHNPSSGGSNQPQHF. In nucleotides, the CDR3 is TGTGCCGGCAGTTACCATAATCCAAGCTCGGGGGGAAGCAATCAGCCCCAGCATTTT. The V gene is TRBV6-5, the J gene TRBJ1-5, with a weak D call TRBD1 (5 bases). This CDR3 spans 19 amino acids. CDR1 and CDR2 (germline): MNHEY, SVGAGI.

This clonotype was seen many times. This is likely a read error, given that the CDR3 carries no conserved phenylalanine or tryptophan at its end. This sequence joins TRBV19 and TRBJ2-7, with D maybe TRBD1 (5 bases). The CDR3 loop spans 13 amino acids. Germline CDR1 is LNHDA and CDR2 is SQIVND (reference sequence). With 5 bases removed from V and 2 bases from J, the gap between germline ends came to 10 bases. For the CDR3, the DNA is TGTGCCAGTAGTCATTCAGGGACCTACGAGCAGTACCTC. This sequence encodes CASSHSGTYEQYL.

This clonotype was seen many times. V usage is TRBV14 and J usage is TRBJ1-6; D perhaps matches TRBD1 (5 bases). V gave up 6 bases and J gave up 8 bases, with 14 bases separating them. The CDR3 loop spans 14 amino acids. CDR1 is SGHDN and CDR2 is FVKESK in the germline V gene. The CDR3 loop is CASRLGRDYSPLHF. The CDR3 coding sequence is TGTGCCAGCAGATTGGGCAGGGACTATTCACCCCTCCACTTT.

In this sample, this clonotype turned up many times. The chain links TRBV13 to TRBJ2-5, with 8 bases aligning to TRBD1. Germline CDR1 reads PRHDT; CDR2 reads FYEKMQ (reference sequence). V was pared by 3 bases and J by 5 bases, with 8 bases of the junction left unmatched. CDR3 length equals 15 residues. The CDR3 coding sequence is TGTGCCAGCAGCTTTTCCAGGGGGCCTGGGGAGACCCAGTACTTC. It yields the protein CASSFSRGPGETQYF.

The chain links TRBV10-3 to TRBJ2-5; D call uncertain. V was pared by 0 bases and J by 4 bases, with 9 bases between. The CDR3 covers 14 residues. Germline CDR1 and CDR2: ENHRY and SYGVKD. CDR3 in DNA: TGTGCCATCAGTGAGTCGGGCAGCACAGAGACCCAGTACTTC. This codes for CAISESGSTETQYF.

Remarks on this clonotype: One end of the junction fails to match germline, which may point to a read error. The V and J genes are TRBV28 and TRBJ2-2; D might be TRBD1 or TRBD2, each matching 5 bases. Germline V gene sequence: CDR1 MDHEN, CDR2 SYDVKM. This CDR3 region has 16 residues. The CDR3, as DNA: TGTGCCAGCAGTTTGCCAGGTTCAGGGTGGAACGGGGAGCTGCTTTTT. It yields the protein CASSLPGSGWNGELLF.

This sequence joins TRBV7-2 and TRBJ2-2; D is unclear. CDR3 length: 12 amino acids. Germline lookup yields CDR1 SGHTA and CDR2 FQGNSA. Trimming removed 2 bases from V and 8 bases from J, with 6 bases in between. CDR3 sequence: CASSLITGELFF. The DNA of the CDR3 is TGTGCCAGCAGCTTAATTACAGGGGAGCTGTTTTTT.

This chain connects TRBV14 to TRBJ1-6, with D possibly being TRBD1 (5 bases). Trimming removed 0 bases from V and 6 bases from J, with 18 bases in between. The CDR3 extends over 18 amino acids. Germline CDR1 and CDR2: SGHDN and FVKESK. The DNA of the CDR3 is TGTGCCAGCAGCCAAGATGCTAGCGGGGCCCGCATTAATTCACCCCTCCACTTT. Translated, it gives CASSQDASGARINSPLHF.

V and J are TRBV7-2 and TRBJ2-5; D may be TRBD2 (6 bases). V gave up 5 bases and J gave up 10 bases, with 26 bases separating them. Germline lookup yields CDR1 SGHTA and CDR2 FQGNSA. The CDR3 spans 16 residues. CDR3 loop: CASSAAESGLGMGQYF. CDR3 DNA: TGTGCCAGCAGCGCAGCCGAATCGGGACTGGGGATGGGCCAGTACTTC.

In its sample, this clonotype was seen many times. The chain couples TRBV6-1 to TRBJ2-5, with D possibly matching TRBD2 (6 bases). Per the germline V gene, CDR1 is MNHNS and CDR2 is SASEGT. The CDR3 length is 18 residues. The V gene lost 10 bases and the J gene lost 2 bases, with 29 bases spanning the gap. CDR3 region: CANSRGLPPSSNQETQYF. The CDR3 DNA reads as TGTGCCAACTCACGCGGACTACCCCCCTCTAGCAATCAAGAGACCCAGTACTTC.

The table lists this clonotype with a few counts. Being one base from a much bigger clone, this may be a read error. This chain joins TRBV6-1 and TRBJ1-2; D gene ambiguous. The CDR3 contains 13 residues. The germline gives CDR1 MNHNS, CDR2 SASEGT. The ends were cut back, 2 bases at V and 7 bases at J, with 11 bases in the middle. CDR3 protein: CASSERQKGGYTF. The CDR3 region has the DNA TGTGCCAGCAGTGAACGCCAGAAGGGTGGCTACACCTTC.

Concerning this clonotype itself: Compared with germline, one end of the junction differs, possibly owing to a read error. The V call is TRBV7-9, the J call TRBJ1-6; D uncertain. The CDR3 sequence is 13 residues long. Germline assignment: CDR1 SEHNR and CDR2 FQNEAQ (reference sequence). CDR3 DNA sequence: TGTGCCAGCAGCCCCCCCTATAATTCACCCCTCCACTTC. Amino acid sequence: CASSPPYNSPLHF.

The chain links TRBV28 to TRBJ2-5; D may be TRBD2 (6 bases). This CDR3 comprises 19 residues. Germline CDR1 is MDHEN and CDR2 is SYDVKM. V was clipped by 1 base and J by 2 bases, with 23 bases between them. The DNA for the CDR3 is TGTGCCAGCAGTTTATCGGTACGGTGGGGCCCGGGGGTTCAAGAGACCCAGTACTTC. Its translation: CASSLSVRWGPGVQETQYF.

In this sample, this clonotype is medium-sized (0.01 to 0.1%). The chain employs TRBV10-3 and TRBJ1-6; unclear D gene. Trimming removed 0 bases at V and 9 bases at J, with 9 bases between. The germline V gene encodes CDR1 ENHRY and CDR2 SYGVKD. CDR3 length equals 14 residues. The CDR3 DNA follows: TGTGCCATCAGTGAGTCGAGCATTTCTTCACCCCTCCACTTT. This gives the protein CAISESSISSPLHF.

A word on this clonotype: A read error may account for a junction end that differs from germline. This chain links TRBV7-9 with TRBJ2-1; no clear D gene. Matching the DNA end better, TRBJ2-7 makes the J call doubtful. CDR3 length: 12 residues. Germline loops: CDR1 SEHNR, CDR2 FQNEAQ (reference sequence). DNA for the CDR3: TGCGCCAGCAGCCTTCAACACAATGAGCAGTACTTC. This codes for CASSLQHNEQYF.

CDR3 residues: CSASARPEGTDTQYF. In DNA, the CDR3 is TGCAGTGCTAGCGCGAGGCCCGAGGGCACAGATACGCAGTATTTT. The rearrangement uses TRBV20-1 and TRBJ2-3, with no clear D. The CDR3 is 15 amino acids. The V end lost 3 bases, the J end lost 1 base, and 14 bases lay between the germline ends. Germline-derived CDR1 and CDR2 are DFQATT and SNEGSKA (reference sequence).